Below, one T cell receptor beta chain is given with its context. The antigen remains unidentified. The sample is drawn from a study of shared clonotypes between healthy human individuals. Study results and caveats: In contrast to clonotypes shared by all four donors, non-shared clonotypes had lower generation probabilities. Rarefaction curves obtained for sorted subsets showed sequencing incomplete despite large depth. What naive subsets generally showed was a larger estimated richness than memory subsets showed.

Sequencing used immunoSEQ multiplex PCR; TCRdb keeps in-frame clones, though not all of them. The sample contains around 2.3 million clones, 95% of which appear only once. Deletions cut 6 bases from V and 2 bases from J, with 12 bases between. The CDR3 covers 14 residues. From germline, CDR1 is KGHSH and CDR2 LQKENI. This rearrangement joins TRBV18 to TRBJ2-3, with D possibly matching TRBD2 (6 bases). Sequencing was performed on naive CD4+ T cells sorted from blood. Subset described: CD45RA+ positively selected. This receptor was taken from a young man in good health. CDR3 region: CASSLSGLTDTQYF. The CDR3 bases are TGTGCCAGCTCGCTTAGCGGACTCACAGATACGCAGTATTTT.